A selection of T cell receptor beta chains follows, all from one sample in a study of Graves' ophthalmopathy and Graves' hyperthyroidism. TCRdb re-called the multiplex PCR reads through MiXCR, storing one row per CDR3 protein. The sample holds around 1.1 million distinct CDR3 sequences, less than 45% seen once. Sequenced input: peripheral blood or thyroid tissue (not recorded which). The receptor source for this set is an adult man with Graves' hyperthyroidism. The CDR3 runs from the conserved cysteine through the conserved F or W. A D gene is named only where the DNA matches it firmly. Only some rows state a clone size, as once, few, many or a class for expanded clones.

CDR3	DNA	V	size	J	length	D
CSASDTPAWGTEAFF	TGCAGTGCTTCGGACACCCCGGCGTGGGGCACTGAAGCTTTCTTT	TRBV20-1	many	TRBJ1-1	15	-
CAISGGDNSPLHF	TGTGCCATCAGTGGGGGGGACAATTCACCCCTCCACTTT	TRBV10-3	-	TRBJ1-6	13	-
CSANLAREQYF	TGCAGTGCGAACCTAGCGAGGGAGCAGTACTTC	TRBV20-1	few	TRBJ2-7	11	-
CASLGQGGAYEQYF	TGTGCCAGCCTAGGGCAGGGAGGGGCCTACGAGCAGTACTTC	TRBV2	-	TRBJ2-7	14	TRBD2
CASSISFRGGAEAFF	TGTGCCAGTAGTATAAGCTTTAGGGGGGGCGCTGAAGCTTTCTTT	TRBV19	many	TRBJ1-1	15	-
CATSSTGQVQETQYF	TGTGCCACCAGCAGCACAGGACAGGTCCAAGAGACCCAGTACTTC	TRBV15	once	TRBJ2-5	15	TRBD1
CSASPGPFRILKRPQYF	TGCAGTGCCTCTCCGGGACCGTTTCGAATCCTCAAGAGACCCCAGTACTTC	TRBV20-1	once	TRBJ2-5	17	-
CASSFGRMRQETQYF	TGTGCCAGCAGCTTCGGAAGGATGCGCCAAGAGACCCAGTACTTC	TRBV12-3/TRBV12-4	many	TRBJ2-5	15	-
CASSLGLAGGIAPYEQYF	TGTGCCAGCAGCTTGGGACTAGCGGGAGGTATAGCCCCCTACGAGCAGTACTTC	TRBV7-6	many	TRBJ2-7	18	TRBD2
CASSSFIGTGGTNTEAFF	TGTGCCAGCAGCTCATTTATAGGGACAGGGGGCACGAACACTGAAGCTTTCTTT	TRBV7-9	-	TRBJ1-1	18	TRBD1
CASSQRRTEYEQYF	TGCGCCAGCAGCCAACGACGGACCGAGTACGAGCAGTACTTC	TRBV4-1	few	TRBJ2-7	14	-
CAWSEVGYGYTF	TGTGCCTGGTCGGAGGTTGGATATGGCTACACCTTC	TRBV30	-	TRBJ1-2	12	-
CASSKTRNEQFF	TGTGCCAGCAGCAAGACTAGGAATGAGCAGTTCTTC	TRBV7-9	few	TRBJ2-1	12	-
CSARDDRAYGYTF	TGCAGTGCTAGAGATGACAGGGCCTATGGCTACACCTTC	TRBV20-1	many	TRBJ1-2	13	TRBD1
CASSNYFTGELFF	TGTGCCAGCAGTAACTATTTCACCGGGGAGCTGTTTTTT	TRBV6-2/TRBV6-3	-	TRBJ2-2	13	-
CASSMKDRALYGYTF	TGTGCCAGTAGTATGAAGGACAGGGCTCTCTATGGCTACACCTTC	TRBV19	many	TRBJ1-2	15	TRBD1
CASSEFGGGLNTGAFF	TGTGCCAGCAGTGAATTTGGAGGGGGCCTGAACACTGGAGCTTTCTTT	TRBV25-1	once	TRBJ1-1	16	TRBD1
CASSGGTGDQPQHF	TGCGCCAGCAGCGGAGGGACAGGGGATCAGCCCCAGCATTTT	TRBV5-1	few	TRBJ1-5	14	TRBD1
CASSPEGQAAEKLFF	TGTGCCAGCAGCCCAGAGGGGCAGGCGGCCGAAAAACTGTTTTTT	TRBV7-9	-	TRBJ1-4	15	-
CASSQDFVPSNQPQHF	TGTGCCAGCAGCCAAGATTTCGTCCCGTCCAATCAGCCCCAGCATTTT	TRBV4-2	many	TRBJ1-5	16	-
CASSVLGTGWNQPQHF	TGTGCCAGCAGCGTCCTTGGGACAGGATGGAATCAGCCCCAGCATTTT	TRBV7-8	-	TRBJ1-5	16	TRBD1
CASSPRGTTRGYGYTF	TGTGCCAGTAGCCCCAGGGGGACCACCCGCGGCTATGGCTACACCTTC	TRBV7-2	few	TRBJ1-2	16	TRBD1
CANLGPGHEQYF	TGTGCCAACCTGGGTCCAGGCCACGAGCAGTACTTC	TRBV7-6	-	TRBJ2-7	12	-
CASPRAGTAGELFF	TGTGCCAGCCCCCGAGCGGGAACCGCCGGGGAGCTGTTTTTT	TRBV2	-	TRBJ2-2	14	TRBD2
CSATPTGTGAGYGYTF	TGCAGTGCTACGCCGACCGGGACAGGGGCGGGCTATGGCTACACCTTC	TRBV20-1	-	TRBJ1-2	16	TRBD1
CASSPPNPGQGRETQYF	TGTGCCAGCTCACCACCGAACCCGGGACAGGGGCGGGAGACCCAGTACTTC	TRBV25-1	-	TRBJ2-5	17	TRBD1
CASSLGGVGVNTEAFF	TGTGCCAGCAGCTTGGGGGGGGTGGGGGTGAACACTGAAGCTTTCTTT	TRBV5-4	-	TRBJ1-1	16	-
CASSEGLVTHEQYF	TGTGCCAGCAGTGAGGGACTTGTCACCCACGAGCAGTACTTC	TRBV10-3	many	TRBJ2-7	14	-
CASSLSRTVTYGYTF	TGTGCCAGCAGCTTGAGCCGGACAGTAACCTATGGCTACACCTTC	TRBV7-8	many	TRBJ1-2	15	-
CASSEPDGAGKLFF	TGCGCCAGCAGTGAGCCGGACGGGGCAGGAAAACTGTTTTTT	TRBV10-2	once	TRBJ1-4	14	-
CASSLRRLSGANVLTF	TGTGCCAGCAGTTTAAGGCGGTTATCTGGGGCCAACGTCCTGACTTTC	TRBV6-4	few	TRBJ2-6	16	-
CSARVVGTEAFF	TGCAGTGCCCGCGTGGTCGGCACTGAAGCTTTCTTT	TRBV20-1	many	TRBJ1-1	12	-
CASSLVQGLAGEQYF	TGTGCCAGCAGTTTGGTGCAGGGCCTAGCGGGCGAGCAGTACTTC	TRBV28	-	TRBJ2-7	15	TRBD2
CASSEVRWDRESGYTF	TGCGCCAGCAGTGAAGTTCGATGGGACAGGGAATCTGGCTACACCTTC	TRBV10-2	-	TRBJ1-2	16	TRBD1
CASRTRDRGSHYGYTF	TGTGCCAGCAGGACCCGGGACAGGGGGTCCCACTATGGCTACACCTTC	TRBV6-5	-	TRBJ1-2	16	TRBD1
CASSLKRENQPQHF	TGTGCCAGCAGTTTGAAGAGGGAGAATCAGCCCCAGCATTTT	TRBV6-5	many	TRBJ1-5	14	-
CASSQDRAPNTGELFF	TGTGCCAGCAGCCAAGACCGGGCTCCGAACACCGGGGAGCTGTTTTTT	TRBV10-2	-	TRBJ2-2	16	-
CASSLSGGEDNEQFF	TGTGCCAGCAGCTTAAGCGGGGGGGAGGACAATGAGCAGTTCTTC	TRBV7-6	few	TRBJ2-1	15	TRBD2
CASSQPWTVGYTF	TGCGCCAGCAGCCAGCCCTGGACTGTTGGCTACACCTTC	TRBV4-1	-	TRBJ1-2	13	-
CSASAGTLTSLWQYF	TGCAGTGCTAGCGCGGGGACCCTAACTAGTTTGTGGCAGTACTTC	TRBV20-1	-	TRBJ2-7	15	-
CASSLGWDRGSNQPQHF	TGTGCCAGCAGCTTAGGGTGGGACAGGGGAAGCAATCAGCCCCAGCATTTT	TRBV7-2	-	TRBJ1-5	17	TRBD1
CASSPGHLHQETQYF	TGTGCCAGCAGCCCGGGACACCTGCACCAAGAGACCCAGTACTTC	TRBV7-8	many	TRBJ2-5	15	-
CSAKAGQDEQYF	TGCAGCGCCAAAGCGGGACAGGACGAGCAGTACTTC	TRBV29-1	few	TRBJ2-7	12	-
CASRSATGGGGYTF	TGTGCCAGCAGGTCAGCAACCGGAGGGGGTGGCTACACCTTC	TRBV7-9	many	TRBJ1-2	14	-
CASSQNPGQGDYGYTF	TGTGCCAGCAGCCAGAATCCGGGACAGGGGGACTATGGCTACACCTTC	TRBV6-6	few	TRBJ1-2	16	TRBD1
CASSLGMTGASGYTF	TGCGCCAGCAGCTTGGGCATGACGGGGGCCTCTGGCTACACCTTC	TRBV5-1	many	TRBJ1-2	15	-
CAWGSPGGGEAFF	TGTGCCTGGGGGAGCCCAGGAGGTGGTGAAGCTTTCTTT	TRBV7-9	-	TRBJ1-1	13	-
CASSLAGWGTDQPQHF	TGTGCCAGCAGCTTAGCGGGTTGGGGCACGGATCAGCCCCAGCATTTT	TRBV5-4	-	TRBJ1-5	16	-
CASSVAGTGKTGELFF	TGTGCCAGCAGCGTTGCCGGGACAGGAAAAACCGGGGAGCTGTTTTTT	TRBV7-2	-	TRBJ2-2	16	TRBD1
CASSPETGNPYEQYF	TGTGCCAGTAGTCCAGAGACAGGGAACCCCTACGAGCAGTACTTC	TRBV19	many	TRBJ2-7	15	TRBD1